The 14 T cell receptor beta chains below were found in one sample sequenced in a study of CD8 T cells in ankylosing spondylitis. A single record per CDR3 protein comes from TCRdb applying MiXCR to the 5' RACE reads. The sample carries more than 60,000 distinct CDR3 sequences, around 6.5% recorded once. Sequenced: synovial fluid, either unsorted or a sorted T cell fraction (not recorded which). Source of these receptors: a male donor with ankylosing spondylitis.

The chain combines TRBV5-5 with TRBJ2-7; D perhaps matches TRBD2 (5 bases). This CDR3 region has 15 residues. V lost 4 bases and J lost 2, with 16 bases in between. Germline CDR1 reads SGHKS; CDR2 reads YYEKEE (reference sequence). CDR3 residues: CASSPPGLGTYEQYF. For the CDR3, the DNA is TGTGCCAGCAGCCCGCCCGGACTGGGAACCTACGAGCAGTACTTC.

This clonotype has at least ten counts. V usage is TRBV3-1 and J usage is TRBJ1-1, with 8 bases matching TRBD1. The CDR3 is 17 amino acids. V trimming: 4 bases; J trimming: 0 bases; junction bases outside the gene matches: 10. Germline-derived CDR1 and CDR2 are LGHDT and YNNKEL (reference sequence). CDR3 sequence (DNA): TGTGCCAGCAGCCCCGTCCCGGGACAGGTATTGAACACTGAAGCTTTCTTT. This sequence encodes CASSPVPGQVLNTEAFF.

This clonotype was recorded at least ten times. CDR3: CASSPWGGATEAFF. CDR3 nucleotides: TGCGCCAGCAGCCCCTGGGGGGGGGCCACTGAAGCTTTCTTT. The chain is built from TRBV5-1 and TRBJ1-1; tentatively, D is TRBD1 (6 bases). Germline V gene lookup returns CDR1 SGHRS and CDR2 YFSETQ. Deletions cut 4 bases from V and 4 bases from J, with 14 bases between. The CDR3 runs 14 residues.

By its share, this clonotype is medium-sized. The chain carries TRBV29-1 and TRBJ2-1, with TRBD1 matching 10 bases. The V segment lost 6 bases and the J segment 7 bases; nucleotides outside the gene matches: 12. Germline loops: CDR1 SQVTM, CDR2 ANQGSEA. This CDR3 contains 15 residues. CDR3 in amino acids: CSVERDRGMWNEQFF. The CDR3 DNA reads TGCAGCGTAGAGCGGGACAGGGGAATGTGGAATGAGCAGTTCTTC.

This clonotype was counted ten times or more. V and J are TRBV12-3 or TRBV12-4 and TRBJ1-1; D gene ambiguous. V dropped 1 base and J dropped 4 bases, with 10 bases sitting between them. The CDR3 consists of 14 residues. CDR3 sequence reads: CASSLGLRSTEAFF. The CDR3, as DNA: TGTGCCAGCAGTTTAGGTTTGAGGTCCACTGAAGCTTTCTTT.

This clonotype is classed as medium-sized (0.01 to 0.1%). The chain employs TRBV29-1 and TRBJ1-1, with TRBD1 matching over 8 bases. The V gene end was trimmed by 6 bases and the J gene end by 3 bases; junction bases not matched to a gene: 6. Germline V lookup: CDR1 SQVTM, CDR2 ANQGSEA. The CDR3 has 13 amino acids. Here the CDR3 reads CSVTDRADTEAFF. The CDR3 region has the DNA TGCAGCGTCACGGACAGGGCGGACACTGAAGCTTTCTTT.

This clonotype was detected many times. The chain uses TRBV4-1 and TRBJ2-3; the D is unclear. V was pared by 4 bases and J by 3 bases, with 5 bases between. CDR1 is MGHRA and CDR2 is YSYEKL in the germline V gene. The CDR3 runs to 12 residues. The CDR3 DNA reads as TGCGCCAGCAGCCTGGTGACAGATACGCAGTATTTT. It translates to CASSLVTDTQYF.

The chain links TRBV7-9 to TRBJ1-2; maybe TRBD1 (5 bases). V was trimmed by 5 bases and J by 3 bases, leaving 13 bases between them. This CDR3 comprises 14 residues. Germline CDR1 is SEHNR and CDR2 is FQNEAQ (reference sequence). In DNA, the CDR3 is TGTGCCAGCAGCCCGACAGTGACGCACTATGGCTACACCTTC. It codes for CASSPTVTHYGYTF. Full variable domain (rest looked up from reference TRBV7-9 and TRBJ1-2): DTGVSQNPRHKITKRGQNVTFRCDPISEHNRLYWYRQTLGQGPEFLTYFQNEAQLEKSRLLSDRFSAERPKGSFSTLEIQRTEQGDSAMYLCASSPTVTHYGYTFGSGTRLTVV.

This clonotype has a count of ten or more. The genes are TRBV5-1 and TRBJ2-1; 9 bases agree with TRBD1. Germline V lookup: CDR1 SGHRS, CDR2 YFSETQ. V gave up 5 bases and J gave up 0 bases; unmatched junction bases: 3. The CDR3 totals 15 residues. Here the CDR3 reads CASRDRGSSYNEQFF. The CDR3 DNA reads as TGCGCCAGCAGGGACAGGGGAAGCTCCTACAATGAGCAGTTCTTC.

This clonotype was picked up a small number of times. The rearrangement uses TRBV7-2 and TRBJ2-7; possible D gene TRBD2, 5 bases. Germline values: CDR1 SGHTA, CDR2 FQGNSA. The CDR3 is 16 residues long. V lost 4 bases to trimming and J lost 1 base, with 17 bases between them. CDR3 sequence reads: CASSWGSVSVSYEQYF. The DNA for the CDR3 is TGTGCCAGCAGCTGGGGTAGCGTATCGGTATCCTACGAGCAGTACTTC.

This clonotype occurred a few times. V is TRBV28 and J is TRBJ2-7; 8 positions agree with TRBD2. After removal of 5 bases from V and 8 bases from J, the junction contained 11 bases not matched to a gene. Germline V CDR1 and CDR2: MDHEN, SYDVKM. The CDR3 is 14 residues long. CDR3 amino acids: CASSPGGGSEKQYF. CDR3 DNA sequence: TGTGCCAGCAGTCCGGGAGGGGGTTCGGAGAAGCAGTACTTC.

There are many counts of this clonotype. The genes are TRBV20-1 and TRBJ2-6; no clear D gene. CDR1 and CDR2 (germline): DFQATT, SNEGSKA (reference sequence). With 3 bases removed from V and 0 bases from J, the gap between germline ends came to 3 bases. The length of the CDR3 is 13 residues. CDR3 loop: CSARASGANVLTF. Here the CDR3 DNA reads TGCAGTGCTAGGGCCTCTGGGGCCAACGTCCTGACTTTC.

This clonotype was counted only a few times. The gene calls are TRBV7-2 and TRBJ2-7; 12 nucleotides align to TRBD2. The CDR3 consists of 15 residues. Germline loops: CDR1 SGHTA, CDR2 FQGNSA. The J segment lost 7 bases and the V segment lost 5 bases, leaving 9 bases of the junction unmatched. This CDR3 is CASSRTSGRQEEQYF. The CDR3 DNA reads as TGTGCCAGCAGCCGTACTAGCGGGAGGCAGGAAGAGCAGTACTTC.

Ten or more counts support this clonotype. The rearrangement joins TRBV5-1 to TRBJ2-1; 7 bases are a match to TRBD1. CDR1 and CDR2 (germline): SGHRS, YFSETQ. CDR3 size: 16 residues. With 1 base clipped from V and 5 bases from J, the junction kept 9 bases outside the gene matches. In nucleotides, the CDR3 is TGCGCCAGCAGCTTGTCCAGTACAGGGGTCAACAATGAGCAGTTCTTC. It specifies CASSLSSTGVNNEQFF. The variable domain in full, completed from reference TRBV5-1 and TRBJ2-1, reads KAGVTQTPRYLIKTRGQQVTLSCSPISGHRSVSWYQQTPGQGLQFLFEYFSETQRNKGNFPGRFSGRQFSNSRSEMNVSTLELGDSALYLCASSLSSTGVNNEQFFGPGTRLTVL.